The next 16 T cell receptor beta chains were all read from a single sample in a study of T cells in Graves' hyperthyroidism and ophthalmopathy. What was amplified from RNA transcripts were TCR beta CDR3 regions. In the first-round RT-PCR of the TCR CDR3, the HTBI primer set was used. TCRdb called the multiplex PCR reads again in MiXCR, with one record for every CDR3 protein. Found here are about 700,000 distinct CDR3 sequences, around 13% of them singletons; the top ten hold roughly 10%. Sequencing input: blood. The receptors were sampled from a woman aged 18-29 years with Graves' hyperthyroidism.

This clonotype was picked up many times. J is TRBJ2-7 and V is TRBV30; D is possibly TRBD1 (5 bases). The CDR3 loop spans 11 amino acids. V dropped 0 bases and J dropped 8 bases, with 8 bases sitting between them. Germline assignment: CDR1 GTSNPN and CDR2 SVGIG (reference sequence). This CDR3 is CAWSVQAKQYF. The CDR3 DNA reads TGTGCCTGGAGTGTACAGGCGAAGCAGTACTTC.

This clonotype was detected many times. The chain employs TRBV20-1 and TRBJ1-5; TRBD1 aligns across 9 bases. The CDR3 spans 15 residues. Germline loops: CDR1 DFQATT, CDR2 SNEGSKA (reference sequence). Trimming cost V 0 bases and J 4 bases; bases outside gene matches: 4. The CDR3: CSAREGTGSNQPQHF. Written as DNA, the CDR3 is TGCAGTGCTAGAGAAGGGACAGGGAGTAATCAGCCCCAGCATTTT.

This clonotype was found a few times. V and J are TRBV28 and TRBJ1-5; D gene ambiguous. The CDR3 runs to 15 residues. Germline CDR1 MDHEN, CDR2 SYDVKM. Trimming left V 3 bases short and J 0 bases short, with 9 bases between. The CDR3 DNA follows: TGTGCCAGCAGTTTTATACAGCTTAGCAATCAGCCCCAGCATTTT. It is translated as CASSFIQLSNQPQHF.

This clonotype was counted at least ten times. The rearrangement joins TRBV7-8 to TRBJ1-5; TRBD1 might be the D (5 bases). CDR1 is SGHVS, CDR2 FQNEAQ, per germline. Trimming cost V 5 bases and J 0 bases, with 23 bases left between them. This CDR3 is built from 19 residues. Here the CDR3 reads CASSGTGTSKFNSNQPQHF. The CDR3 DNA reads TGTGCCAGCAGCGGGACCGGGACCTCTAAATTTAATAGCAATCAGCCCCAGCATTTT.

The chain uses TRBV4-1 and TRBJ2-7, with 9 bases that match TRBD2. Trimming removed 0 bases from V and 2 bases from J; junction bases left unmatched: 17. The CDR3 consists of 20 residues. Per germline, CDR1 MGHRA and CDR2 YSYEKL. In DNA, the CDR3 is TGCGCCAGCAGCCAAGATTATCTGGGTCGGGAGGCTAGCGGGACCTACGAGCAGTACTTC. Amino acid sequence: CASSQDYLGREASGTYEQYF.

At least ten counts were recorded for this clonotype. The gene calls are TRBV7-2 and TRBJ2-7; D is perhaps TRBD1 or TRBD2 (5 bases each). Trimming pared 5 bases from V and 5 bases from J, leaving 19 bases between. Germline V gene data show CDR1 as SGHTA and CDR2 as FQGNSA. The CDR3 has 15 residues. Written as DNA, the CDR3 is TGTGCCAGCAGCCCCCCGGGACCCTATAAGGACGAGCAGTACTTC. Its translation: CASSPPGPYKDEQYF.

About this clonotype: With a much larger clone just one base away, this may be a read error. The V and J genes are TRBV5-1 and TRBJ2-1; 7 bases match TRBD1. Per the germline V gene, CDR1 is SGHRS and CDR2 is YFSETQ. This CDR3 contains 15 residues. The CDR3 nucleotides are TGCGCCAGCAGCCACGACAGGGTGTCCTGCAATGAGCAGTTCTTC. Encoded protein: CASSHDRVSCNEQFF.

Concerning this clonotype itself: A much larger clone is a single base away; this may be a read error. This rearrangement joins TRBV28 to TRBJ2-1, with 7 nucleotides matching TRBD1. The germline CDR1 and CDR2 sequences are MDHEN and SYDVKM. The CDR3 spans 16 residues. Losses at the gene ends were 5 bases for V and 5 bases for J; bases not matched to a gene: 12. The CDR3 DNA reads TGTGCCAGCAGTAGAGGACAGGCTACGGCACACAATGAGCAGTTCTTC. Protein: CASSRGQATAHNEQFF.

The V call is TRBV10-2, the J call TRBJ2-1; 15 bases match TRBD2. This CDR3 is 13 amino acids long. CDR1 and CDR2 from the germline V gene are WSHSY and SAAADI. Trimming took 4 bases from V and 12 from J; bases not matched to a gene: 1. The CDR3 DNA is TGCGCCAGCAGTGCGGGACTAGCGGGAGGGCAGTTCTTC. This codes for CASSAGLAGGQFF.

This clonotype was recorded many times. The gene calls are TRBV20-1 and TRBJ2-3; the D gene is possibly TRBD2 (6 bases). V was clipped by 6 bases and J by 4 bases, with 17 bases between them. CDR3 length equals 14 residues. The germline V gene has CDR1 DFQATT and CDR2 SNEGSKA (reference sequence). This CDR3 reads CSAVRLWGADTQYF. For the CDR3, the DNA is TGCAGTGCCGTCCGTCTATGGGGGGCAGATACGCAGTATTTT.

This clonotype was seen repeatedly, ten times or more. The chain recombines TRBV27 with TRBJ1-6; D is ambiguous. The germline V and J ends were trimmed by 0 bases and 8 bases, with 11 bases remaining between them. The CDR3 sequence is 15 residues long. Germline CDR1 is MNHEY and CDR2 is SMNVEV (reference sequence). The CDR3 nucleotides read TGTGCCAGCAGTTTATCGCCAGGCGCTTATTCACCCCTCCACTTT. Translating gives CASSLSPGAYSPLHF.

This clonotype was picked up many times. This chain connects TRBV18 to TRBJ1-2; the D gene is possibly TRBD1 (5 bases). Trimming stripped 2 bases from V and 4 bases from J, with 11 bases between. The CDR3 runs 14 residues. Germline V CDR1 and CDR2: KGHSH, LQKENI. Here the CDR3 DNA reads TGTGCCAGCTCACCAGAGCCTGGGGGCTATGGCTACACCTTC. It yields the protein CASSPEPGGYGYTF. The whole variable domain, remainder taken from reference TRBV18 and TRBJ1-2, is NAGVMQNPRHLVRRRGQEARLRCSPMKGHSHVYWYRQLPEEGLKFMVYLQKENIIDESGMPKERFSAEFPKEGPSILRIQQVVRGDSAAYFCASSPEPGGYGYTFGSGTRLTVV.

This clonotype was counted ten times or more. The CDR3 nucleotides are TGTGCCAGCAGCCATAGTTATATGAGAGGGACCTTCGCCTACGAGCAGTACTTC. It encodes CASSHSYMRGTFAYEQYF. The chain has TRBV28 and TRBJ2-7; tentatively, D is TRBD1 or TRBD2 (5 bases each). Trimming removed 6 bases from V and 2 bases from J, with 26 bases in between. Germline V lookup: CDR1 MDHEN, CDR2 SYDVKM. CDR3 length: 18 amino acids.

This clonotype has ten or more counts. This chain links TRBV7-2 with TRBJ2-7, with D perhaps TRBD2 (6 bases). V shed 5 bases and J shed 4 bases, with 18 bases lying between them. The CDR3 runs 15 residues. CDR1 is SGHTA, CDR2 FQGNSA, per germline. The CDR3 spells CASSEGLAKEYEQYF. The CDR3 nucleotides are TGTGCCAGCAGCGAGGGGCTAGCGAAGGAGTACGAGCAGTACTTC.

There are a few counts of this clonotype. V is TRBV29-1 and J is TRBJ2-5, with D tentatively TRBD2 (6 bases). The CDR3 is 13 amino acids. Germline values: CDR1 SQVTM, CDR2 ANQGSEA. V was trimmed by 5 bases and J by 4 bases, leaving 14 bases between them. CDR3: CSVSGGAGETQYF. In DNA form, the CDR3 reads TGCAGCGTTAGCGGAGGGGCGGGAGAGACCCAGTACTTC.

This clonotype has at least ten counts. The chain combines TRBV20-1 with TRBJ2-3; TRBD1 is a possible D gene (5 bases). CDR3 length: 14 amino acids. Germline values: CDR1 DFQATT, CDR2 SNEGSKA (reference sequence). V was clipped by 6 bases and J by 3 bases, with 16 bases between them. The CDR3 nucleotides are TGCAGTGCCCCGCGTAGGGGATCGACAGATACGCAGTATTTT. This translates into CSAPRRGSTDTQYF.